This TCR beta chain was observed in a study of beta chain features in type 1 diabetes. At the level of the study: In age, gender and cell yields, patients were similar to healthy donors. The samples had 85 million to 140 million sorted cells examined in all. General study results and limits: Within each of all four CD4+ subsets, Type 1 diabetes patients had TCRB CDR3s that were moderately but significantly shorter.

This clone appeared many times. As yet, its antigen is unknown. This specimen includes other DNA sequences encoding the same CDR3. Sorting that relied on CD45RO/CCR7/CD25/CD127/CD95/CD27 yielded CD4+ naive, central memory, regulatory and stem cell-like memory cells. Purity exceeded 98% in all sorted populations. The whole isolated RNA underwent reverse transcription, so sequencing captured expressed TCRB transcripts. The table came from immunoSEQ multiplex PCR; TCRdb's copy has only in-frame clones and leaves some out. The sample records 150,000 to 190,000 clones, 10% being singletons. This clonotype was obtained from a man younger than 45 with type 1 diabetes. The sample comprised central memory CD4+ T cells from blood.

The CDR3: CASSRDRSGYEQYF. In DNA form, the CDR3 reads TGTGCCAGCAGCAGAGACAGATCTGGCTACGAGCAGTACTTC. This chain connects TRBV6-1 to TRBJ2-7; the D gene is possibly TRBD1 (5 bases). The V end lost 6 bases, the J end lost 3 bases, and 15 bases lay between the germline ends. In germline, CDR1 is MNHNS, CDR2 SASEGT. This CDR3 spans 14 amino acids.